This T cell receptor (beta chain) came from a study of human T cells and chemical hapten exposure (dated by TCRdb to 2020 to 2022). For the study in its entirety: The libraries were sequenced as a pool, and the TCR yield per sample differed mostly because of small variations in library volumes within the pool. This study followed changes in the peripheral blood TCR repertoire in vivo during primary and secondary sensitization of alopecia patients to the hapten diphenylcyclopropenone (DPC). For every blood RNA sample, sequencing covered both the TCR alpha and TCR beta chains.

As concerns this clonotype: No cognate antigen has been identified for it. Possible read error: a much larger clone is one base away.

The sample's time point label, in plain terms: healthy volunteer bleed at 6 weeks. Unfractionated whole blood was collected in Tempus Blood RNA tubes, and total RNA was extracted from that blood. Four or five healthy volunteers acted as controls for TCR sequencing and had blood drawn at day 0, 2 weeks and 6 weeks. The library was obtained by RACE. Instrument on record: NextSeq 500. During library preparation, unique molecular identifiers were attached to individual cDNA molecules so that TCRs could be counted in a quantitative, reproducible way. Per the authors' processing: Samples had a median of around 92,000 TCRs, with a range from 23,224 to 690,600. V, J and CDR3 annotation of the TCR reads was performed with the Decombinator software suite. For PS versus PT1 abundance plots, all samples were subsampled to the same number of TCRs (28,000). TCRs were defined as expanded if absent before sensitization and observed at least eight times at the 2-week time point. TCRdb took the public reads, trimmed them with fastp at Q25, ran MiXCR for clone calling and kept in-frame beta chains. When rows share a CDR3 protein, they turn into one entry using the most common DNA and genes. The V and J calls here are based on TCRdb, not the publication. The sample table shows about 82,000 distinct CDR3 sequences, and roughly 8.6% are seen once. Roughly 1.5% of the sample lies in the top ten.

Beyond this particular receptor, the publication reports: The number of TCRs above 1 in 1000 frequency did not change with DPC sensitization; there was no evidence of global repertoire structure alterations. After repeated subsampling, changes were observed in the strength of the expansion versus patch-test correlation and in the threshold at which the correlation became significant.

CDR1 and CDR2 were assigned from the germline V gene (reference sequence) as SEHNR and FQNEAQ. Including the terminal cysteine and phenylalanine, the CDR3 comprises 12 residues. Left in the record is the CDR3 DNA by itself, 36 bases read in frame from the first base. Trimming removed 4 bases from V and 15 bases from J, leaving 13 bases between the germline ends. This sequence was found in a male donor in good health. Some clones in this sample may be carry-over from other donors' samples. The sample comprised whole blood. Here the chain combines TRBV7-9 and TRBJ1-6; the D gene lacks a confident call. In nucleotides, the sequence is TGTGCCAGCAGCTGGGCCGCAGCACACCTCCACTTT. It translates as CASSWAAAHLHF. Reference TRBV7-9 and TRBJ1-6 genes cover what lies past the CDR3, so the full variable domain is DTGVSQNPRHKITKRGQNVTFRCDPISEHNRLYWYRQTLGQGPEFLTYFQNEAQLEKSRLLSDRFSAERPKGSFSTLEIQRTEQGDSAMYLCASSWAAAHLHFGNGTRLTVT.